Each of the 5 T cell receptor beta chains below was sequenced from the same sample in a study of cytomegalovirus exposure and HLA in healthy donors. Amplification used 60 Vbeta primers and 13 Jbeta primers. The table came from immunoSEQ multiplex PCR; TCRdb's copy has only in-frame clones and leaves some out. The sample lists more than 100,000 clones, roughly three quarters occurring once. The sequenced material came from PBMCs. All receptors come from a woman aged 35 to 49 in good health and CMV-seronegative.

This clone was counted once. J is TRBJ1-4 and V is TRBV27; perhaps TRBD1 as D (5 bases). Per the germline V gene, CDR1 is MNHEY and CDR2 is SMNVEV (reference sequence). Trimming removed 5 bases at V and 4 bases at J, with 20 bases between. CDR3 length equals 17 residues. The CDR3 coding sequence is TGTGCCAGCAGTACCTCCCTCGACAGACAGATTAATGAAAAACTGTTTTTT. Its protein is CASSTSLDRQINEKLFF.

V usage is TRBV7-2 and J usage is TRBJ1-5; D is undetermined. CDR3 length: 13 amino acids. With 1 base removed from V and 7 bases from J, the gap between germline ends came to 8 bases. Germline CDR1 and CDR2: SGHTA and FQGNSA. The CDR3 sequence: CASSLGTYQPQHF. CDR3 nucleotides: TGTGCCAGCAGCTTAGGGACTTACCAGCCCCAGCATTTT.

The chain combines TRBV27 with TRBJ2-5, with TRBD1 identical over 10 bases. The DNA end favors TRBJ2-7, so the J call may be wrong. The CDR3 runs to 14 residues. The germline gives CDR1 MNHEY, CDR2 SMNVEV (reference sequence). CDR3 in amino acids: CASSDRGRAYEQYF. CDR3 nucleotide sequence: TGTGCCAGCAGTGACAGGGGGCGCGCCTACGAGCAGTACTTC.

This clone was detected ten times or more. V usage is TRBV4-3 and J usage is TRBJ2-5; D possibly corresponds to TRBD2 (5 bases). The length of the CDR3 is 14 residues. Trimming took 1 base from V and 5 from J, leaving 11 bases between them. The V gene's germline CDR1 is LGHNA and CDR2 YSLEER. The CDR3 DNA sequence: TGCGCCAGCAGCCAAGGCGGGCCAGTGGAGACCCAGTACTTC. The encoded protein is CASSQGGPVETQYF.

This clone has a single count. V and J are TRBV30 and TRBJ1-5; a possible D gene is TRBD1 (6 bases). Trimming left V 2 bases short and J 3 bases short, with 11 bases between. Germline CDR1 is GTSNPN and CDR2 is SVGIG (reference sequence). This CDR3 contains 14 residues. The CDR3 sequence is CAWSTDSPNQPQHF. The CDR3 bases are TGTGCCTGGAGTACGGACAGTCCCAATCAGCCCCAGCATTTT.